This T cell receptor beta chain is from a study of T cell repertoires in cytomegalovirus infection. V gave up 5 bases and J gave up 1 base, with 6 bases separating them. This CDR3 is 13 amino acids long. This clonotype came up a few times. Its antigen is undetermined. MiXCR was run by TCRdb on the reads, yielding one entry per CDR3 protein. The repertoire holds some 800,000 distinct CDR3 sequences, 25% to 30% seen once, with about 12% in the top ten. V and J are TRBV12-3 or TRBV12-4 and TRBJ1-5; D remains ambiguous. The TCR sequence derives from a human donor in good health (CMV status not recorded). Some clones in this sample may be carry-over from other donors' samples. The sequencing used cultured CD8+ T cells from PBMCs, collected from culture after CMV antigen stimulation. CDR3 in DNA: TGTGCCAGCAGTACCGCCAGCAATCAGCCCCAGCATTTT. Translating gives CASSTASNQPQHF.